This T cell receptor beta chain was sequenced in a study of a mutant IDH1 vaccine in newly diagnosed glioma (dated by TCRdb to about 2021). The study in broad terms: Across visits V03 through V10, patients got a total of eight vaccinations, given in weeks 1, 3, 5, 7, 11, 15, 19 and 23. Peripheral blood was drawn at six visits: V03 (baseline), V05, V07, V10, V12 and V13. In the chemotherapy-containing groups, vaccination started alongside temozolomide cycles, whereas in patients who had radiotherapy alone it started 4-6 weeks after radiotherapy. Before enrollment, most patients had been given radiochemotherapy with temozolomide as standard therapy, while the rest had received either radiotherapy alone or temozolomide alone. Longitudinal TCRB deep sequencing was done for 25 treated patients, wherever samples were available for exploratory analyses. Of the approximately 35 treated patients, roughly 60% were male and around 40% were female, and the mean age was roughly 40 years.

Taken with the paper, the label for time point translates to: week 23, last vaccination. A 20-mer mutant IDH1 peptide at 300 micrograms in Montanide made up each vaccine dose, which was injected subcutaneously together with topical imiquimod. Donors had newly diagnosed WHO grade 3 or 4 IDH1-mutant astrocytomas with loss of nuclear ATRX. The samples were drawn from NOA16, a multicentre, single-arm, open-label phase I trial in Germany that tested a mutant IDH1 peptide vaccine in humans for the first time. The DNeasy Blood and Tissue Kit was used to extract genomic DNA from EDTA blood for TCRB sequencing. Study-wide conclusions, independent of this receptor: According to the authors, sample limitations meant that analyses of patient blood samples could not be reproduced. Selection of PBMC samples for TCRB deep sequencing was based on availability. No apparent relationship was observed between pseudoprogression and alterations in the top peripheral T cell clonotypes detected by TCRB sequencing. Immune responses induced by the vaccine were seen in over 90% of patients across multiple MHC alleles.

The receptor library was made with the immunoSEQ multiplex PCR assay. Following the manufacturer's protocol, the hsTCRB Kit was used to amplify rearranged TCR beta chain sequences. Sequencing of TCRB libraries was carried out on an Illumina MiSeq. On the authors' methods: The proprietary platform of the kit vendor was used for demultiplexing, trimming and gene mapping. Entries here come from immuneACCESS through TCRdb and include only in-frame sequences with V and J called. Some clones fail to appear in such tables; in the studies checked, an unresolved V gene covers under half of the shortfall, and the cause of the remainder is unknown. V and J calls and clone size come straight from that table; D and trimming were deduced from the DNA. The sample includes 58,000 or so clones, with around 86% observed a single time. The ten largest clones take up approximately 1.4% of the sample. Details on this clone: This clone's antigen is unknown. No much larger clonotype is one base removed from it; base qualities were not supplied.

This receptor was taken from a man in his forties or fifties with glioma. The specimen comprised PBMCs, sampled from a glioma patient whose treatment included an IDH1 peptide vaccine.

The CDR3 loop reads CASSRWDRRLIAGNTIYF. In nucleotides, the sequence is TGTGCCAGCAGCCGGTGGGACAGGCGTTTAATCGCTGGAAACACCATATATTTT. The V and J genes are TRBV13 and TRBJ1-3; TRBD1 agrees with 8 junctional bases. The CDR3 holds 18 amino acids from the cysteine to the phenylalanine. The retained sequence is limited to the CDR3, 54 bases, with the frame set at the first base. The junction shows trimming of 5 bases on V and 2 bases on J, and the gene matches do not reach 14 bases of it. CDR1 and CDR2, looked up from the germline V gene (reference sequence), are PRHDT and FYEKMQ.